This T cell receptor (beta chain) was sequenced for a study of T cell changes during pregnancy in multiple sclerosis. The data were produced by immunoSEQ multiplex PCR, yet TCRdb's version contains in-frame clones alone and is incomplete. The sample holds about 76,000 clones, about 90% seen once. V dropped 0 bases and J dropped 0; count of bases not matched to a gene: 5. The CDR3 is 17 residues long. From germline, CDR1 is SGDLS and CDR2 YYNGEE. This receptor was taken from a female donor in good health, enrolled as a control in a pregnancy study. V and J are TRBV9 and TRBJ1-1, with TRBD1 matching over 10 bases. The specimen comprised peripheral blood, sampled in the first trimester of pregnancy. The CDR3 nucleotides read TGTGCCAGCAGCGTAGGCGACAGGGGGCTCTTGAACACTGAAGCTTTCTTT. Protein product: CASSVGDRGLLNTEAFF.